Listed here are 25 T cell receptor beta chains from one sample, sequenced in a study of cytomegalovirus exposure and HLA in healthy donors. The PCR had 60 Vbeta and 13 Jbeta primers. Profiling relied on immunoSEQ multiplex PCR, and the TCRdb table lists in-frame clones only, not all of them. This sample has about 120,000 clones, with 79% found just once. Sequencing input: PBMCs. The origin of the receptors is a man aged 25 to 45 in good health and CMV-seropositive.

This chain links TRBV4-2 with TRBJ1-6, with 9 bases identical to TRBD1. The CDR3 sequence is 16 residues long. Unmatched junction bases numbered 4, after V lost 0 bases and J lost 7 bases. Looked up from germline, CDR1 is LGHNA and CDR2 is YNFKEQ. CDR3: CASSQDWTGENSPLHF. The CDR3 DNA reads TGTGCCAGCAGCCAAGATTGGACAGGGGAAAATTCACCCCTCCACTTT.

The J gene is TRBJ2-2, the V gene TRBV28, with 9 positions matching TRBD2. V lost 2 bases and J lost 5; bases outside the gene matches: 3. This CDR3 has 15 residues. Germline V gene data show CDR1 as MDHEN and CDR2 as SYDVKM. CDR3 bases: TGTGCCAGCAGTTTACAGCGGGAGGTGACCGGGGAGCTGTTTTTT. This translates into CASSLQREVTGELFF.

The rearrangement joins TRBV4-1 to TRBJ2-1; 8 nucleotides line up with TRBD2. Germline CDR1 reads MGHRA; CDR2 reads YSYEKL. The J segment lost 2 bases and the V segment lost 3 bases, leaving 0 bases of the junction unmatched. The CDR3 has 14 amino acids. CDR3 loop: CASSHGGAYNEQFF. The DNA of the CDR3 is TGCGCCAGCAGCCACGGGGGGGCCTACAATGAGCAGTTCTTC.

The chain couples TRBV7-9 to TRBJ1-3; no clear D gene. V was shortened by 5 bases and J by 0 bases, with 11 bases between the two germline ends. There are 15 residues in the CDR3. The V gene's germline CDR1 is SEHNR and CDR2 FQNEAQ (reference sequence). The chain's CDR3 is CASSPTGSSGNTIYF. In nucleotides, the CDR3 is TGTGCCAGCAGCCCCACGGGAAGCTCTGGAAACACCATATATTTT.

This chain connects TRBV6-1 to TRBJ2-1; no clear D. Between the trimmed V and J ends, which lost 4 bases and 0 bases, there was a span of 10 bases. Germline loops: CDR1 MNHNS, CDR2 SASEGT. The CDR3 loop spans 15 amino acids. CDR3 residues: CASSGRRSSYNEQFF. CDR3 nucleotides: TGTGCCAGCAGTGGACGGCGGAGCTCCTACAATGAGCAGTTCTTC.

V usage is TRBV4-3 and J usage is TRBJ1-2; 7 bases are shared with TRBD1. V shed 0 bases and J 6 bases; nucleotides not matched to a gene: 7. The CDR3 is made up of 15 amino acids. Looked up from germline, CDR1 is LGHNA and CDR2 is YSLEER. The CDR3 nucleotides read TGCGCCAGCAGCCAAGATAACAGGGGTTCCGATGGCTACACCTTC. Translation: CASSQDNRGSDGYTF.

The chain recombines TRBV7-2 with TRBJ2-7, with 7 bases that match TRBD2. The germline gives CDR1 SGHTA, CDR2 FQGNSA. The CDR3 is 14 amino acids. J gave up 4 bases and V 3 bases, and 6 bases lay outside the gene matches. The CDR3, as DNA: TGTGCCAGCAGCTTTTCGGGACTACTGTACGAGCAGTACTTC. This codes for CASSFSGLLYEQYF.

The sample holds a few counts of this clone. CDR3 residues: CASSTAQTSLYNEQFF. The CDR3 region has the DNA TGCGCCAGCAGCACCGCCCAGACTAGCCTCTACAATGAGCAGTTCTTC. This chain links TRBV5-1 with TRBJ2-1; 7 nucleotides agree with TRBD2. The J segment lost 3 bases and the V segment lost 4 bases, leaving 10 bases of the junction unmatched. Germline assignment: CDR1 SGHRS and CDR2 YFSETQ. This CDR3 region has 16 residues.

The V call is TRBV27, the J call TRBJ2-2; 9 bases line up with TRBD2. Germline V gene sequence: CDR1 MNHEY, CDR2 SMNVEV (reference sequence). The CDR3 runs 16 residues. V lost 5 bases to trimming and J lost 0 bases; unmatched junction nucleotides: 4. CDR3 amino acids: CASSLWTSANTGELFF. The CDR3 coding sequence is TGTGCCAGCAGTCTCTGGACTAGCGCGAACACCGGGGAGCTGTTTTTT.

The chain couples TRBV27 to TRBJ2-2; 10 bases map to TRBD2. The CDR3 spans 18 residues. With 7 bases clipped from V and 6 bases from J, the junction kept 17 bases outside the gene matches. Germline lookup yields CDR1 MNHEY and CDR2 SMNVEV (reference sequence). The CDR3 protein is CASTYSGGENPTSGELFF. The CDR3 DNA follows: TGTGCCAGCACTTACAGCGGGGGGGAGAATCCCACGTCCGGGGAGCTGTTTTTT.

The chain has TRBV2 and TRBJ1-4; 8 bases are a match to TRBD1. CDR3 length equals 15 residues. Per the germline V gene, CDR1 is SNHLY and CDR2 is FYNNEI. V shed 4 bases, J shed 8 bases, and the junction held 9 bases outside the gene matches. The CDR3 region is CASSVAGQGWEKLFF. The DNA of the CDR3 is TGTGCCAGCAGTGTCGCCGGACAGGGTTGGGAAAAACTGTTTTTT.

The V and J genes are TRBV5-1 and TRBJ2-5, with D perhaps TRBD1 (5 bases). Germline CDR1 SGHRS, CDR2 YFSETQ. CDR3 length: 16 residues. Trimming shortened V by 0 bases and J by 5 bases, and 17 bases separated the two germline ends. This CDR3 reads CASSLGVAQKGETQYF. The CDR3 nucleotides are TGCGCCAGCAGCTTGGGAGTAGCTCAAAAGGGGGAGACCCAGTACTTC.

This clone was seen a handful of times. This sequence joins TRBV16 and TRBJ2-7; the match to TRBD2 covers 11 bases. The CDR3 consists of 15 residues. Germline V gene data show CDR1 as KGHSY and CDR2 as FQNENV. V gave up 5 bases and J gave up 7 bases; unmatched junction bases: 10. As DNA, the CDR3 is TGTGCCAGCAGCTTGGGGACTAGCGGAACGAGTGAGCAGTACTTC. This sequence encodes CASSLGTSGTSEQYF.

CDR3 protein: CASSQIAGVRIYEQYF. In nucleotides, the CDR3 is TGCGCCAGCAGCCAAATAGCGGGAGTTCGGATTTACGAGCAGTACTTC. This chain connects TRBV5-1 to TRBJ2-7, with 9 bases that match TRBD2. Germline V gene lookup returns CDR1 SGHRS and CDR2 YFSETQ. Losses at the gene ends were 4 bases for V and 4 bases for J; bases not matched to a gene: 12. The CDR3 consists of 16 residues.

The chain uses TRBV6-1 and TRBJ1-2; 9 positions agree with TRBD1. Germline trimming cut 6 bases from V and 6 bases from J; bases unmatched to any gene: 8. CDR3 length: 14 residues. The germline V gene has CDR1 MNHNS and CDR2 SASEGT. This CDR3 reads CASSPGTGSNGYTF. The CDR3, as DNA: TGTGCCAGCAGCCCCGGGACAGGGTCAAATGGCTACACCTTC.

This clone was picked up one time. J is TRBJ2-3 and V is TRBV7-9, with 9 bases that match TRBD2. CDR3 length: 16 amino acids. CDR1 and CDR2 from the germline V gene are SEHNR and FQNEAQ (reference sequence). V dropped 3 bases and J dropped 2; count of bases not matched to a gene: 6. The CDR3 reads CASSLLTSGYTDTQYF. CDR3 DNA sequence: TGTGCCAGCAGCTTGCTGACTAGCGGTTACACAGATACGCAGTATTTT.

The chain has TRBV30 and TRBJ1-4; D not certain. Trimming pared 4 bases from V and 8 bases from J, leaving 17 bases between. The CDR3 sequence is 14 residues long. Germline V gene lookup returns CDR1 GTSNPN and CDR2 SVGIG (reference sequence). The DNA of the CDR3 is TGTGCCTGGAACCCGGGGATGAGACGCGAAAAACTGTTTTTT. Its protein product is CAWNPGMRREKLFF.

The rearrangement joins TRBV7-9 to TRBJ2-4; 7 nucleotides match TRBD1. CDR3 length equals 14 residues. With 1 base clipped from V and 12 bases from J, the junction kept 9 bases outside the gene matches. The germline CDR1 and CDR2 sequences are SEHNR and FQNEAQ (reference sequence). CDR3 protein: CASSLVIEGDSQYF. The CDR3 coding sequence is TGTGCCAGCAGCTTAGTGATAGAGGGGGACAGTCAGTACTTC.

This sequence joins TRBV19 and TRBJ2-7, with a weak D call TRBD1 (5 bases). Trimming removed 3 bases at V and 0 bases at J, with 12 bases between. This CDR3 comprises 15 residues. CDR1 and CDR2 (germline): LNHDA, SQIVND (reference sequence). The CDR3 protein is CASSIAPQGSYEQYF. The CDR3 coding sequence is TGTGCCAGTAGTATTGCCCCCCAGGGCTCCTACGAGCAGTACTTC. Based on the CDR3 plus reference TRBV19 and TRBJ2-7, the full variable domain is DGGITQSPKYLFRKEGQNVTLSCEQNLNHDAMYWYRQDPGQGLRLIYYSQIVNDFQKGDIAEGYSVSREKKESFPLTVTSAQKNPTAFYLCASSIAPQGSYEQYFGPGTRLTVT.

This chain connects TRBV29-1 to TRBJ1-2; 7 positions agree with TRBD1. CDR1 is SQVTM and CDR2 is ANQGSEA in the germline V gene. This CDR3 comprises 12 residues. J gave up 3 bases and V 7 bases, and 5 bases lay outside the gene matches. CDR3 sequence: CSGQGGDYGYTF. CDR3 coding DNA: TGCAGCGGGCAGGGGGGAGACTATGGCTACACCTTC.

J is TRBJ2-7 and V is TRBV28; 11 nucleotides align to TRBD1. V lost 10 bases and J lost 2; bases outside the gene matches: 10. Germline V gene lookup returns CDR1 MDHEN and CDR2 SYDVKM. The CDR3 spans 15 residues. CDR3 amino acids: CATAPPGQGAYEQYF. The CDR3 DNA sequence: TGTGCCACCGCCCCCCCGGGACAGGGGGCCTACGAGCAGTACTTC.

The chain couples TRBV7-2 to TRBJ2-2; TRBD2 matches 11 bases. With V trimmed by 5 bases and J by 4 bases, 9 bases remained unmatched. In germline, CDR1 is SGHTA, CDR2 FQGNSA. This CDR3 has 17 residues. This CDR3 is CASSPRTSGFLTGELFF. For the CDR3, the DNA is TGTGCCAGCAGCCCCAGGACTAGCGGGTTTCTCACCGGGGAGCTGTTTTTT. Supplemented by reference TRBV7-2 and TRBJ2-2, the full variable domain reads GAGVSQSPSNKVTEKGKDVELRCDPISGHTALYWYRQSLGQGLEFLIYFQGNSAPDKSGLPSDRFSAERTGGSVSTLTIQRTQQEDSAVYLCASSPRTSGFLTGELFFGEGSRLTVL.

The V call is TRBV2, the J call TRBJ1-1; D may be TRBD1 (5 bases). Germline values: CDR1 SNHLY, CDR2 FYNNEI. This CDR3 has 15 residues. V lost 4 bases and J 0 bases, leaving 12 bases between the germline ends. The CDR3 DNA follows: TGTGCCAGCAGTGTAGCGAAGGGGATGAACACTGAAGCTTTCTTT. Amino acids: CASSVAKGMNTEAFF. Full variable domain (remainder filled in from reference TRBV2 and TRBJ1-1): EPEVTQTPSHQVTQMGQEVILRCVPISNHLYFYWYRQILGQKVEFLVSFYNNEISEKSEIFDDQFSVERPDGSNFTLKIRSTKLEDSAMYFCASSVAKGMNTEAFFGQGTRLTVV.

Only a few counts were recorded for this clone. The chain couples TRBV15 to TRBJ1-2, with 10 bases fitting TRBD1. V lost 6 bases and J lost 7; bases outside the gene matches: 5. The CDR3 covers 13 residues. Germline V gene lookup returns CDR1 LNHNV and CDR2 YYDKDF (reference sequence). CDR3 loop: CATREGQGLGYTF. CDR3 nucleotide sequence: TGTGCCACCAGAGAGGGACAGGGGCTTGGCTACACCTTC.

The chain combines TRBV18 with TRBJ1-5; D is unclear. Germline V gene sequence: CDR1 KGHSH, CDR2 LQKENI. Between the trimmed V and J ends, which lost 3 bases and 4 bases, there was a span of 10 bases. This CDR3 contains 14 residues. CDR3 loop: CASSPLGGNQPQHF. Written as DNA, the CDR3 is TGTGCCAGCTCACCGCTTGGAGGGAATCAGCCCCAGCATTTT.